This T cell receptor (beta chain) was observed in a study of T cell repertoires in cytomegalovirus infection. Across the study: Both a matching HLA type and CMV infection were indicated by public TCR beta signatures.

This clonotype was recorded once. Its antigen remains unidentified. In TCRdb, the reads were re-called with MiXCR into one record per CDR3 protein. This sample has 150,000 to 200,000 distinct CDR3 sequences, with 28% found just once. Study-wide results and limits: Cumulative public TCR beta family frequency identified CMV carriers with the relevant HLA. Ex vivo, HLA-C-restricted CMV-specific TCR beta clonotypes prevailed over the rest of the response.

This CDR3 contains 15 residues. V dropped 6 bases and J dropped 3 bases, with 18 bases sitting between them. Germline V gene sequence: CDR1 MNHEY, CDR2 SVGEGT. The clonotype comes from a human donor in good health (CMV status not recorded). Some clones in this sample may be carry-over from other donors' samples. V and J are TRBV6-2 or TRBV6-3 and TRBJ2-7; a possible D gene is TRBD1 (6 bases). What was sequenced was PBMCs. Here the CDR3 reads CASRPITGNGYEQYF. CDR3 in DNA: TGTGCCAGCAGGCCTATCACAGGGAATGGCTACGAGCAGTACTTC.